This T cell receptor (beta chain) derives from a study of T cell changes during pregnancy in multiple sclerosis. Profiling relied on immunoSEQ multiplex PCR, and the TCRdb table lists in-frame clones only, not all of them. The table lists under 85,000 clones, 75% to 95% of them singletons, with around 0.3% in the top ten. V was pared by 4 bases and J by 1 base, with 17 bases between. The CDR3 spans 16 residues. Germline V gene data show CDR1 as SGDLS and CDR2 as YYNGEE. The chain combines TRBV9 with TRBJ1-1, with D perhaps TRBD1 (5 bases). Source: CD4+ T cells from peripheral blood mononuclear cells, taken in the third trimester of pregnancy. This receptor was taken from a female donor in good health, enrolled as a control in a pregnancy study. CDR3 DNA: TGTGCCAGCAGCCCAAGCTCCAGGGTAACGAACACTGAAGCTTTCTTT. It is translated as CASSPSSRVTNTEAFF.